A single sample gave rise to the 20 T cell receptor beta chains below, sequenced in a study of blood T cell repertoires in COVID-19. Only in-frame clones appear in the TCRdb table, and some are missing; sequencing was by immunoSEQ multiplex PCR. There are about 270,000 clones in the sample; 80% to 90% occur only once, and approximately 2.5% lies in the top ten. Specimen: PBMCs or T cells enriched from blood (not recorded which). The receptors stem from a woman aged 18-29 years who had recovered from COVID-19.

V usage is TRBV13 and J usage is TRBJ1-6; no definite D call. Germline-derived CDR1 and CDR2 are PRHDT and FYEKMQ (reference sequence). The CDR3 has 12 residues. Trimming took off 1 base at V and 9 bases at J, with 4 bases between the two ends. Here the CDR3 DNA reads TGTGCCAGCAGCTTAGAAGCTTCACCCCTCCACTTT. Its protein product is CASSLEASPLHF.

This chain uses TRBV7-2 with TRBJ1-1; D is possibly TRBD1 (5 bases). The CDR3 runs to 15 residues. The V gene's germline CDR1 is SGHTA and CDR2 FQGNSA. V was clipped by 5 bases and J by 4 bases, with 17 bases between them. This chain's CDR3 is CASSPLRRVSTEAFF. CDR3 in DNA: TGTGCCAGCAGCCCCTTGCGCAGGGTAAGCACTGAAGCTTTCTTT.

The chain has TRBV6-6 and TRBJ1-6, with D unclear. Germline CDR1 MNHNY, CDR2 SVGAGI (reference sequence). CDR3 size: 16 residues. The V gene lost 6 bases and the J gene lost 3 bases, with 15 bases spanning the gap. The chain's CDR3 is CASSRIQQSYNSPLHF. CDR3 sequence (DNA): TGTGCCAGCAGCCGGATCCAACAGAGCTATAATTCACCCCTCCACTTT.

This clone was picked up one time. Other DNA variants within this sample encode the same CDR3. This chain uses TRBV6-5 with TRBJ1-1; 9 positions match TRBD1. The junction had 2 bases not matched to a gene; V was cut back by 6 bases and J by 3 bases. Germline CDR1 and CDR2: MNHEY and SVGAGI. The CDR3 covers 13 residues. CDR3 protein: CASSRDRDTEAFF. Written as DNA, the CDR3 is TGTGCCAGCAGCCGGGACAGGGACACTGAAGCTTTCTTT.

The chain recombines TRBV2 with TRBJ1-3, with D unclear. Deletions cut 1 base from V and 3 bases from J, with 7 bases between. The CDR3 totals 14 residues. CDR1 and CDR2 from the germline V gene are SNHLY and FYNNEI. The CDR3 sequence: CASSEVGGGNTIYF. The DNA for the CDR3 is TGTGCCAGCAGTGAAGTCGGAGGTGGAAACACCATATATTTT.

This clone has a handful of counts. The same CDR3 arises from other DNA sequences in this sample as well. The chain recombines TRBV3-1 (or the pseudogene TRBV3-2) with TRBJ1-2; the match to TRBD1 covers 11 bases. With V trimmed by 1 base and J by 4 bases, 2 bases remained unmatched. CDR1 is LGHDT, CDR2 YNNKEL, per germline (reference sequence). The CDR3 sequence is 15 residues long. The CDR3 nucleotides are TGTGCCAGCAGCCAAGGGACAGGGGGCCTCTATGGCTACACCTTC. Its translation is CASSQGTGGLYGYTF.

The J gene is TRBJ1-1, the V gene TRBV4-1; the D gene is possibly TRBD1 (6 bases). The CDR3 consists of 13 residues. Germline CDR1 reads MGHRA; CDR2 reads YSYEKL. The V and J ends lost 4 bases and 3 bases respectively, with 9 bases between them. CDR3 amino acids: CASSRGLDTEAFF. CDR3 DNA sequence: TGCGCCAGCAGCCGGGGGCTGGACACTGAAGCTTTCTTT.

The CDR3 DNA is TGTGCCAGCAGCCAAGCGGGGGGTCGAAAAGAGACCCAGTACTTC. Its translation is CASSQAGGRKETQYF. This rearrangement joins TRBV3-1 (or the pseudogene TRBV3-2) to TRBJ2-5; TRBD2 agrees at 7 bases. CDR1 and CDR2 (germline): LGHDT, YNNKEL (reference sequence). This CDR3 has 15 residues. V lost 1 base and J lost 3; bases outside the gene matches: 5.

V and J are TRBV14 and TRBJ2-7; D may be TRBD1 (7 bases). The ends were cut back, 2 bases at V and 13 bases at J, with 21 bases in the middle. CDR3 size: 14 residues. Germline loops: CDR1 SGHDN, CDR2 FVKESK. The CDR3 DNA is TGTGCCAGCAGCCAAACGGATGGGGGGCCAGGGGGATACTTC. The encoded protein is CASSQTDGGPGGYF.

This chain uses TRBV10-3 with TRBJ2-7; 9 bases are a match to TRBD1. The V gene's germline CDR1 is ENHRY and CDR2 SYGVKD. V trimming: 6 bases; J trimming: 1 base; junction bases outside the gene matches: 10. The CDR3 consists of 16 residues. As DNA, the CDR3 is TGTGCCATCAGGGGCGGGGCCGGGACAGGGTCCTACGAGCAGTACTTC. Protein sequence: CAIRGGAGTGSYEQYF.

The chain carries TRBV5-1 and TRBJ1-4; D is unresolved. Between the trimmed V and J ends, which lost 2 bases and 7 bases, there was a span of 9 bases. The V gene's germline CDR1 is SGHRS and CDR2 YFSETQ. This CDR3 contains 13 residues. CDR3 region: CASSFSPGEKLFF. The CDR3 DNA sequence: TGCGCCAGCAGCTTCAGCCCAGGTGAAAAACTGTTTTTT.

This chain links TRBV13 with TRBJ1-2, with a weak D call TRBD1 (6 bases). The CDR3 extends over 15 amino acids. Germline values: CDR1 PRHDT, CDR2 FYEKMQ (reference sequence). V was cut by 5 bases and J by 3 bases, with 16 bases left in between. CDR3 nucleotide sequence: TGTGCCAGCAGCCCCCTGACAGGAGAATACTATGGCTACACCTTC. As protein: CASSPLTGEYYGYTF.

About this clone itself: Other DNA sequences in the same sample also yield this CDR3. J is TRBJ1-3 and V is TRBV5-1; possibly TRBD1 for D (5 bases). Trimming left V 0 bases short and J 0 bases short, with 7 bases between. The CDR3 sequence is 15 residues long. Per the germline V gene, CDR1 is SGHRS and CDR2 is YFSETQ. CDR3 nucleotide sequence: TGCGCCAGCAGCTTGGGAAGGGGCTCTGGAAACACCATATATTTT. As protein: CASSLGRGSGNTIYF.

CDR3 nucleotide sequence: TGTGCCAGCAGCCGCCGGGGGAGCGGGGGGTACCCAGATACGCAGTATTTT. This codes for CASSRRGSGGYPDTQYF. The rearrangement joins TRBV9 to TRBJ2-3, with 9 bases matching TRBD2. Trimming at V came to 4 bases and at J to 4 bases, leaving 13 bases not matched to a gene. Germline V CDR1 and CDR2: SGDLS, YYNGEE. This CDR3 is 17 amino acids long.

The CDR3 sequence: CASSMSGGNTEAFF. The DNA for the CDR3 is TGTGCCAGTAGTATGTCGGGGGGAAACACTGAAGCTTTCTTT. The chain employs TRBV19 and TRBJ1-1; weak D call: TRBD1 (5 bases). This CDR3 is 14 amino acids long. V was shortened by 3 bases and J by 2 bases, with 10 bases between the two germline ends. Germline assignment: CDR1 LNHDA and CDR2 SQIVND (reference sequence).

J is TRBJ2-4 and V is TRBV7-2; a possible D gene is TRBD2 (7 bases). The CDR3 spans 16 residues. Germline V gene data show CDR1 as SGHTA and CDR2 as FQGNSA. Trimming took 5 bases from V and 0 from J, leaving 14 bases between them. CDR3 sequence (DNA): TGTGCCAGCAGCCCGGGGGGCCCCTTAGCCAAAAACATTCAGTACTTC. Translation: CASSPGGPLAKNIQYF.

This clone is a singleton in its sample. The rearrangement uses TRBV5-3 and TRBJ2-5; 13 nucleotides align to TRBD2. TRBV5-3 has ORF status, its function being uncertain. CDR3 length: 16 amino acids. Trimming cost V 4 bases and J 4 bases; bases outside gene matches: 7. Here the CDR3 reads CARSRTSGGGGETQYF. CDR3 sequence (DNA): TGTGCCAGAAGCCGGACTAGCGGGGGTGGCGGAGAGACCCAGTACTTC.

This clone has a single count. V and J are TRBV15 and TRBJ1-6; 8 bases are a match to TRBD1. CDR1 LNHNV and CDR2 YYDKDF come from the germline V gene (reference sequence). This CDR3 has 16 amino acids. The V gene end was trimmed by 1 base and the J gene end by 9 bases; junction bases not matched to a gene: 8. CDR3 in amino acids: CATSRGLGQGFSPLHF. CDR3 DNA sequence: TGTGCCACCAGCAGAGGCCTCGGACAGGGTTTTTCACCCCTCCACTTT.

The gene calls are TRBV7-6 and TRBJ2-1; D perhaps matches TRBD2 (6 bases). Germline CDR1 reads SGHVS; CDR2 reads FNYEAQ. The CDR3 loop spans 15 amino acids. Trimming took 7 bases from V and 0 from J, leaving 13 bases between them. As DNA, the CDR3 is TGTGCCAGCACCACTTTCGGGGGCTCCTACAATGAGCAGTTCTTC. Its protein product is CASTTFGGSYNEQFF.

This chain connects TRBV19 to TRBJ2-1; D call uncertain. This CDR3 contains 17 residues. Trimming removed 3 bases from V and 0 bases from J, with 15 bases in between. CDR1 and CDR2 (germline): LNHDA, SQIVND (reference sequence). DNA of the CDR3: TGTGCCAGTAGTATCCCTTTTGCATCACTCTCCTACAATGAGCAGTTCTTC. It is translated as CASSIPFASLSYNEQFF.